This TCR beta chain was sequenced in a study of human T cells and chemical hapten exposure. Regarding time point: patch test 2, 6 weeks after DPC sensitization. The treatment is: therapeutic diphenylcyclopropenone sensitization with weekly scalp DPC. Using its own MiXCR run on the RACE reads, TCRdb lists one record per CDR3 protein. This sample yields around 82,000 distinct CDR3 sequences, of which around 7% are seen a single time; 1% to 1.5% belongs to the top ten. This clonotype was counted only a few times. The material was whole blood, obtained in connection with sensitization to the hapten diphenylcyclopropenone (DPC). The origin of this receptor is a woman aged 25 to 39 with alopecia areata. Some clones in this sample may be carry-over from other donors' samples.

The CDR3 nucleotides read TGTGCCAGCAGCCCATCTAGCTGGAGGACCCAGTACTTC. Its translation is CASSPSSWRTQYF. The J gene is TRBJ2-5, the V gene TRBV12-3 or TRBV12-4; a weak D match, TRBD2 (5 bases). The V and J ends lost 6 bases and 7 bases respectively, with 15 bases between them. The CDR3 has 13 amino acids.